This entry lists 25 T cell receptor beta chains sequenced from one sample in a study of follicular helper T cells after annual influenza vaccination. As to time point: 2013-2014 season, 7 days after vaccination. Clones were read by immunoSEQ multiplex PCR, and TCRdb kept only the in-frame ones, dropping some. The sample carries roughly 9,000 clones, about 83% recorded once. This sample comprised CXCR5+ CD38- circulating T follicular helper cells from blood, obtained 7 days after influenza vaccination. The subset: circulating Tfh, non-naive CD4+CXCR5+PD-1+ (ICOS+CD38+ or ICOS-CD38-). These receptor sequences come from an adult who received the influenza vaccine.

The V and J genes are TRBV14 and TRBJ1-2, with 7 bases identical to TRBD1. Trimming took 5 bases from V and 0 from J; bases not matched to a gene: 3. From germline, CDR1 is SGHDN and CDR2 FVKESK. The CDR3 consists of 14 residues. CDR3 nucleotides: TGTGCCAGCAGCTTGGGACAGCCTAACTATGGCTACACCTTC. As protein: CASSLGQPNYGYTF.

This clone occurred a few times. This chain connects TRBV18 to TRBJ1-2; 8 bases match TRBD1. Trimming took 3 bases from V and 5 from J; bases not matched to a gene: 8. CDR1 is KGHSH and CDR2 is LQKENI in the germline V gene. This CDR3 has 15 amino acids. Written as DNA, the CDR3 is TGTGCCAGCTCACCCGGAGGACAGGGAACGTATGGCTACACCTTC. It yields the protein CASSPGGQGTYGYTF. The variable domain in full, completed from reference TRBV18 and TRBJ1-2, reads NAGVMQNPRHLVRRRGQEARLRCSPMKGHSHVYWYRQLPEEGLKFMVYLQKENIIDESGMPKERFSAEFPKEGPSILRIQQVVRGDSAAYFCASSPGGQGTYGYTFGSGTRLTVV.

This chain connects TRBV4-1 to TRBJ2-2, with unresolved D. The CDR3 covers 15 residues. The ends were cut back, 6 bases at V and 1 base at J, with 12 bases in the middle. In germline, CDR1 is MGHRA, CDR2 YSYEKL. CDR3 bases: TGCGCCAGCAGTCTAGAACTACTGAACACCGGGGAGCTGTTTTTT. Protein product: CASSLELLNTGELFF.

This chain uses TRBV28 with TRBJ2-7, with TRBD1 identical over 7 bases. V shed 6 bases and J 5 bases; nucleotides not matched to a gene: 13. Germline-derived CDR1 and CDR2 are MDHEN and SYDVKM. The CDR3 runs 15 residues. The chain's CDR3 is CASSPRGRGFDEQYF. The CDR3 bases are TGTGCCAGCAGCCCACGGGGCAGGGGGTTCGACGAGCAGTACTTC. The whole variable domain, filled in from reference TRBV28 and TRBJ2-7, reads DVKVTQSSRYLVKRTGEKVFLECVQDMDHENMFWYRQDPGLGLRLIYFSYDVKMKEKGDIPEGYSVSREKKERFSLILESASTNQTSMYLCASSPRGRGFDEQYFGPGTRLTVT.

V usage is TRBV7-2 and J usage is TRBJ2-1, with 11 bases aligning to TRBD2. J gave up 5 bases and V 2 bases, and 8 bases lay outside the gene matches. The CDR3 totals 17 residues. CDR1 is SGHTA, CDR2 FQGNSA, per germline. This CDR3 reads CASSLRSGLAVHNEQFF. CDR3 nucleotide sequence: TGTGCCAGCAGCTTACGATCGGGACTAGCGGTTCACAATGAGCAGTTCTTC.

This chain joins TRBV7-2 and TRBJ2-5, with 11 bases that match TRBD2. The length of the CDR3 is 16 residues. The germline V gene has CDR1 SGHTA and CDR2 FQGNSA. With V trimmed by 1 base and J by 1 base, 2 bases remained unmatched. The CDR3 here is CASSLVTSGGQETQYF. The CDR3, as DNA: TGTGCCAGCAGCTTAGTAACTAGCGGGGGCCAAGAGACCCAGTACTTC. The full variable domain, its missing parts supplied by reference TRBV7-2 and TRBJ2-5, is GAGVSQSPSNKVTEKGKDVELRCDPISGHTALYWYRQSLGQGLEFLIYFQGNSAPDKSGLPSDRFSAERTGGSVSTLTIQRTQQEDSAVYLCASSLVTSGGQETQYFGPGTRLLVL.

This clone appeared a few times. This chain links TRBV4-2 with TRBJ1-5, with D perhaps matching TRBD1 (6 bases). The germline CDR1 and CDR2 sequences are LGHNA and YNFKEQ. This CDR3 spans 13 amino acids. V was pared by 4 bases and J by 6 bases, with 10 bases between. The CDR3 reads CASSPGQSQPQHF. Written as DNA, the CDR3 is TGTGCCAGCAGCCCCGGACAGAGTCAGCCCCAGCATTTT.

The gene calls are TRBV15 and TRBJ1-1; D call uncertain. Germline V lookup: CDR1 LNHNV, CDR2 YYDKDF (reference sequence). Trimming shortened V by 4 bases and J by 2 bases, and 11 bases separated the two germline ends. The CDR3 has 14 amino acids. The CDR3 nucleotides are TGTGCCACCAGCATTAATACAGTTAACACTGAAGCTTTCTTT. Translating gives CATSINTVNTEAFF. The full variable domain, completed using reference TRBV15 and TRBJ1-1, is DAMVIQNPRYQVTQFGKPVTLSCSQTLNHNVMYWYQQKSSQAPKLLFHYYDKDFNNEADTPDNFQSRRPNTSFCFLDIRSPGLGDTAMYLCATSINTVNTEAFFGQGTRLTVV.

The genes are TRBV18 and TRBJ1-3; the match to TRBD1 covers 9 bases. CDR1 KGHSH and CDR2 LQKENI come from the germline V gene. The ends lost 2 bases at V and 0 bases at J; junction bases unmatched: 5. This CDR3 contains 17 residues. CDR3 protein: CASSPVGTGSSGNTIYF. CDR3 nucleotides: TGTGCCAGCTCACCAGTAGGGACAGGGAGCTCTGGAAACACCATATATTTT.

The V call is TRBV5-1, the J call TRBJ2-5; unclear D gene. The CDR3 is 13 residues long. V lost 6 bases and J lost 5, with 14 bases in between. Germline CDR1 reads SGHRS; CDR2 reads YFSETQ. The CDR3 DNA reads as TGCGCCAGCAACCCCTCCTTTGGGGAGACCCAGTACTTC. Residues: CASNPSFGETQYF.

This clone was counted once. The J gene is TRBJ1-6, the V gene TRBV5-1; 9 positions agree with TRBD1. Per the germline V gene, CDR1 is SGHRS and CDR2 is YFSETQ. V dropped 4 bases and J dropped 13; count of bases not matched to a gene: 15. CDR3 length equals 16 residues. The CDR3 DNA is TGCGCCAGCAGCCCAGGGACAGGGAGACCACCACCCCCCCTCCACTTT. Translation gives CASSPGTGRPPPPLHF.

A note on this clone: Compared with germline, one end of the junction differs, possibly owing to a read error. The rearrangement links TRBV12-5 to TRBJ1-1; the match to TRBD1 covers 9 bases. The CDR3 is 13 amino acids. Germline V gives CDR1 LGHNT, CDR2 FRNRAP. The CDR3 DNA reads TGTGCTAGTGGCCTCGAACAGGGGGCCCCTTCTGTCTTT. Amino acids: CASGLEQGAPSVF.

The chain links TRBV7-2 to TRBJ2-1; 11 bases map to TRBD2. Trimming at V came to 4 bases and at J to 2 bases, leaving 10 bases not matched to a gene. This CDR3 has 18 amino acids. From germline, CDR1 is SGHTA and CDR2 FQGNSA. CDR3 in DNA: TGTGCCAGCAGCTACACTAGCGGGGGAATCGGGACCTACAATGAGCAGTTCTTC. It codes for CASSYTSGGIGTYNEQFF.

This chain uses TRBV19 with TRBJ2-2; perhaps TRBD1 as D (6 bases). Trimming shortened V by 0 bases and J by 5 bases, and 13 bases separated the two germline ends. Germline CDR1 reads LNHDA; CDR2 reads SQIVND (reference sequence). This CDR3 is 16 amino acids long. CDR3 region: CASSIDRGRGTGELFF. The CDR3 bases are TGTGCCAGTAGTATAGACAGGGGTAGAGGGACCGGGGAGCTGTTTTTT.

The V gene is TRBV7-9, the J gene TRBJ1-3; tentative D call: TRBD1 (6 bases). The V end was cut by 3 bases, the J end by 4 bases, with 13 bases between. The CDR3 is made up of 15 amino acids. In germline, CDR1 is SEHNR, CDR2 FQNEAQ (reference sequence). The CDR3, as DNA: TGTGCCAGCAGCTTGTCAGGGGATAGAGGAAACACCATATATTTT. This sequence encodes CASSLSGDRGNTIYF.

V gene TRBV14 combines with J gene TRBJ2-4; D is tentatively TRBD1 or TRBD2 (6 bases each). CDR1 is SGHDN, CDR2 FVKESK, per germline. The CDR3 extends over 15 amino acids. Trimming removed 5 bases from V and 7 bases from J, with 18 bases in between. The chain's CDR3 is CASSSRGGQVNIQYF. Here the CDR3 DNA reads TGTGCCAGCAGCTCCCGAGGGGGGCAAGTTAACATTCAGTACTTC.

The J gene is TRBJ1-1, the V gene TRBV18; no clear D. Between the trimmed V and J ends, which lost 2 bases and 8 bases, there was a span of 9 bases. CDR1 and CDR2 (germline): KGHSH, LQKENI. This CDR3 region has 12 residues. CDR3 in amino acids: CASSPEANEAFF. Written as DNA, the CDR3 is TGTGCCAGCTCACCAGAAGCCAACGAAGCTTTCTTT.

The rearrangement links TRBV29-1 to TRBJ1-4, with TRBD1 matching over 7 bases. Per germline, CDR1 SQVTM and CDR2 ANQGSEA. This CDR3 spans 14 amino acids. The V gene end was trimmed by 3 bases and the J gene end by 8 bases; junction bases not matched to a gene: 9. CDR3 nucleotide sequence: TGCAGCGTTGATCCGACAGGGTTTAGGGAAAAACTGTTTTTT. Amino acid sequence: CSVDPTGFREKLFF.

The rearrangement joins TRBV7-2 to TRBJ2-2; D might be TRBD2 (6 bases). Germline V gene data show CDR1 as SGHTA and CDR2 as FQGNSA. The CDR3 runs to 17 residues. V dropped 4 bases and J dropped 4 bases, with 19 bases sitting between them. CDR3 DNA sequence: TGTGCCAGCAGCTCCCTGGCAGCGGGCAGTGTCACCGGGGAGCTGTTTTTT. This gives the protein CASSSLAAGSVTGELFF.

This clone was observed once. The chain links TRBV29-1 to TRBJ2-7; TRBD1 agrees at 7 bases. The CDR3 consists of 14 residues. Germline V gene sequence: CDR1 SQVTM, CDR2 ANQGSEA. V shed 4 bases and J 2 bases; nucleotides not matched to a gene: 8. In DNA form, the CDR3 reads TGCAGCGTTGCAGGGCAGGGGGTCACCTACGAGCAGTACTTC. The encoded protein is CSVAGQGVTYEQYF.

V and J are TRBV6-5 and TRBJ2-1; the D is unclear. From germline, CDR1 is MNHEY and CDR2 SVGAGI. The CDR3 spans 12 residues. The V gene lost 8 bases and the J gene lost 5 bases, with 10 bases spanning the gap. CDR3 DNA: TGTGCCAGCTCGCGGATCAACAATGAGCAGTTCTTC. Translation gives CASSRINNEQFF.

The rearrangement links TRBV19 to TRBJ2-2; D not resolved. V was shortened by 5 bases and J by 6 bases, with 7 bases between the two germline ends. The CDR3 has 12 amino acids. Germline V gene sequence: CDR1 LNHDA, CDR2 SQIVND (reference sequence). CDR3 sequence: CASSPPAGELFF. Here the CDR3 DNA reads TGTGCCAGTAGTCCACCGGCCGGGGAGCTGTTTTTT.

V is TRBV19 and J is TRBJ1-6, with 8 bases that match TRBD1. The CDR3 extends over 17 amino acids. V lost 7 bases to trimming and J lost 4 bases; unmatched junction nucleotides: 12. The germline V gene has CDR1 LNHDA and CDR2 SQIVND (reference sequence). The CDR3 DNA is TGTGCCAGTAAACCCCCCAGGGGGCAAGATTATAATTCACCCCTCCACTTT. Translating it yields CASKPPRGQDYNSPLHF.

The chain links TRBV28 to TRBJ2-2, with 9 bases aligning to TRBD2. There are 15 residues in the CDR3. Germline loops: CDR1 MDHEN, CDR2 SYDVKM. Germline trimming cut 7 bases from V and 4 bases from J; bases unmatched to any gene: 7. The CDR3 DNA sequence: TGTGCCAGCAACATAGCGGGGGCGGGCACCGGGGAGCTGTTTTTT. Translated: CASNIAGAGTGELFF. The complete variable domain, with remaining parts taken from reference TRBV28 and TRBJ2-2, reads DVKVTQSSRYLVKRTGEKVFLECVQDMDHENMFWYRQDPGLGLRLIYFSYDVKMKEKGDIPEGYSVSREKKERFSLILESASTNQTSMYLCASNIAGAGTGELFFGEGSRLTVL.

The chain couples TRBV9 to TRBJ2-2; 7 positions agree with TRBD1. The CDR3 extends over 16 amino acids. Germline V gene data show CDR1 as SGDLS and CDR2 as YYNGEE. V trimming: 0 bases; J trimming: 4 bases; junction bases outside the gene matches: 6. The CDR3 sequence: CASSVDRGDSTGELFF. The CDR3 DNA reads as TGTGCCAGCAGCGTAGACAGGGGTGACAGCACCGGGGAGCTGTTTTTT.